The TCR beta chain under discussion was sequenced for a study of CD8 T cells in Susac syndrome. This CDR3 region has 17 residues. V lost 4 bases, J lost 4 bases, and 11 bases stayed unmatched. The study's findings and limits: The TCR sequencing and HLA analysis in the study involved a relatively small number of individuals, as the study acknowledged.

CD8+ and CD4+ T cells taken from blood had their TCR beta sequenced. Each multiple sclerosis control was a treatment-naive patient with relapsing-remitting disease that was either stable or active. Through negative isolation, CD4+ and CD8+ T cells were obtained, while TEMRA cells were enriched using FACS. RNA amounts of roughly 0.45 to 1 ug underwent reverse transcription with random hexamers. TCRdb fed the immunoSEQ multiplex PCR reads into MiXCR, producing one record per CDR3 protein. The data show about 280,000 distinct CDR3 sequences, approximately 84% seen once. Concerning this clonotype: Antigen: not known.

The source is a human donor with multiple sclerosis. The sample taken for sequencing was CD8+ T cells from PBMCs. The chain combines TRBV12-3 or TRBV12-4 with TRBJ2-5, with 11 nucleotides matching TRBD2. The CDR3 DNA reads TGTGCCAGCAGTTGGAATAGCGGGAGGGTGGCCAGAGAGACCCAGTACTTC. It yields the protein CASSWNSGRVARETQYF.